This TCR beta chain originates from a study of blood T cell repertoires in COVID-19. Turning to the study itself: The United States, Italy and Spain supplied acute and convalescent COVID-19 samples. PBMCs, B-cell-depleted T cells, or T cells were the source of the cDNA or gDNA that made up the material.

Assay used: immunoSEQ multiplex PCR; TCRdb lists only in-frame clones, some missing. Among a few hundred thousand clones listed, 85% were seen once. This CDR3 spans 15 amino acids. The germline CDR1 and CDR2 sequences are SGHTA and FQGNSA. Trimming cost V 3 bases and J 8 bases; bases outside gene matches: 6. The chain uses TRBV7-2 and TRBJ2-1; 11 nucleotides match TRBD2. This clonotype was sampled from a woman aged 18-29 years with acute or convalescent COVID-19. What was sequenced was peripheral blood. The CDR3, as DNA: TGTGCCAGCAGCTTTGGTAGCGGGAGGGCCGATGAGCAGTTCTTC. Translation: CASSFGSGRADEQFF.